The TCR beta chain described here comes from a study of monozygotic twins with inflammatory bowel disease. The authors isolated total RNA from whole blood without sorting T cells. Making cDNA involved eight separate reactions per sample. TCRalpha and TCRbeta cDNA went through two nested PCRs of about 15 and 9 cycles. TCRdb reprocessed the 5' RACE reads and keeps a single row for each CDR3 protein, giving no DNA. This sample's table reports roughly 140,000 distinct CDR3 sequences. Points on this clonotype: Its antigen is not known.

Notes on the study in general: Healthy co-twins showed greater TCRbeta diversity (inverse Simpson) than IBD patients.

This CDR3 is built from 16 residues. Germline V gives CDR1 SGHTA, CDR2 FQGNSA. J is TRBJ2-7 and V is TRBV7-2; the TCRdb call, TRBD2, lacks DNA for checking. The origin of this receptor is a human donor with ulcerative colitis or Crohn's disease, or a healthy co-twin of an affected twin (not recorded which). The sequencing input was blood. The CDR3 here is CASSRSGGAVSYEQYF.